Presented here are 20 T cell receptor beta chains from one specimen sequenced in a study of post-analysis software for immune sequencing data. Prepared TCR beta cDNA libraries contained unique molecular identifiers. One entry per CDR3 protein, called by TCRdb with MiXCR from the PCR reads. The sample lists approximately 250,000 distinct CDR3 sequences, 36% occurring once. General observations from the study: The study found TRBV5-6, TRBV5-1 and TRBV20-1 among four to six TRBV segments more frequent in patients than controls.

For these TCRs, the target antigens are not known. Sequences were obtained from blood. Receptor source: a girl aged 10 to 17 with multiple sclerosis.

A remark on this clonotype: Since a much larger clone is just one base distant, this may be a read error. The genes are TRBV28 and TRBJ2-5; 9 bases line up with TRBD1. V lost 6 bases to trimming and J lost 11 bases; unmatched junction nucleotides: 16. The CDR3 spans 15 residues. Germline V CDR1 and CDR2: MDHEN, SYDVKM. In DNA, the CDR3 is TGTGCCAGCAGAAAACAGGGGGCCAAGTACAATGAGCAGTACTTC. Its translation: CASRKQGAKYNEQYF.

V is TRBV6-4 and J is TRBJ2-3, with D uncertain. V was trimmed by 0 bases and J by 2 bases, leaving 6 bases between them. This CDR3 is built from 14 residues. Germline V gene data show CDR1 as MRHNA and CDR2 as SNTAGT. CDR3 sequence (DNA): TGTGCCAGCAGTGACTCGAGAGACACAGATACGCAGTATTTT. Encoded protein: CASSDSRDTDTQYF.

This clonotype has a handful of counts. V gene TRBV5-1 combines with J gene TRBJ1-1; 7 bases are shared with TRBD1. This CDR3 region has 15 residues. V trimming: 2 bases; J trimming: 1 base; junction bases outside the gene matches: 5. CDR1 SGHRS and CDR2 YFSETQ come from the germline V gene. This CDR3 reads CASSFHRDRNTEAFF. The CDR3 DNA follows: TGCGCCAGCAGCTTCCACCGGGACAGGAACACTGAAGCTTTCTTT.

This clonotype was observed many times. The chain has TRBV29-1 and TRBJ1-4; D call uncertain. V lost 6 bases to trimming and J lost 0 bases, with 8 bases between them. Germline loops: CDR1 SQVTM, CDR2 ANQGSEA. The CDR3 runs to 13 residues. The DNA of the CDR3 is TGCAGCGTGAAAGAAACAACTAATGAAAAACTGTTTTTT. This gives the protein CSVKETTNEKLFF.

This clonotype was observed many times. This chain's CDR3 is CSVETAGGAPDTQYF. The CDR3 DNA is TGCAGCGTTGAAACTGCGGGGGGAGCCCCAGATACGCAGTATTTT. V and J are TRBV29-1 and TRBJ2-3; TRBD2 aligns across 8 bases. V shed 2 bases, J shed 4 bases, and the junction held 8 bases outside the gene matches. This CDR3 is 15 amino acids long. Germline CDR1 reads SQVTM; CDR2 reads ANQGSEA.

Concerning this clonotype itself: A read error may explain this, as a much larger clone is one base away. CDR3 sequence (DNA): TGCGCCAGCAGCCTACAGGAGCAAAAGACCCAGTACTTC. It codes for CASSLQEQKTQYF. This chain connects TRBV5-1 to TRBJ2-5; D may be TRBD1 (5 bases). The CDR3 is made up of 13 amino acids. In germline, CDR1 is SGHRS, CDR2 YFSETQ. The V end lost 4 bases, the J end lost 6 bases, and 13 bases lay between the germline ends. The full variable domain, its missing parts supplied by reference TRBV5-1 and TRBJ2-5, is KAGVTQTPRYLIKTRGQQVTLSCSPISGHRSVSWYQQTPGQGLQFLFEYFSETQRNKGNFPGRFSGRQFSNSRSEMNVSTLELGDSALYLCASSLQEQKTQYFGPGTRLLVL.

This clonotype has just a few counts. The V gene is TRBV9, the J gene TRBJ1-1; the D is unclear. The CDR3 has 12 amino acids. V was trimmed by 6 bases and J by 4 bases, leaving 10 bases between them. Germline CDR1 SGDLS, CDR2 YYNGEE. The CDR3 nucleotides are TGTGCCAGCACCCGTGGCGGCACTGAAGCTTTCTTT. Its protein product is CASTRGGTEAFF.

V and J are TRBV11-2 and TRBJ1-3; D gene unclear. The ends were cut back, 4 bases at V and 2 bases at J, with 6 bases in the middle. This CDR3 comprises 13 residues. From germline, CDR1 is SGHAT and CDR2 FQNNGV. In DNA, the CDR3 is TGTGCCAGCAGCTCCCCCCCTGGAAACACCATATATTTT. It yields the protein CASSSPPGNTIYF. Based on the CDR3 plus reference TRBV11-2 and TRBJ1-3, the full variable domain is EAGVAQSPRYKIIEKRQSVAFWCNPISGHATLYWYQQILGQGPKLLIQFQNNGVVDDSQLPKDRFSAERLKGVDSTLKIQPAKLEDSAVYLCASSSPPGNTIYFGEGSWLTVV.

Remarks on this clonotype: This could be a read error, since a much larger clone is one nucleotide away. V is TRBV20-1 and J is TRBJ2-1, with 9 positions matching TRBD2. The DNA end is more similar to TRBJ2-7, so the J call may be wrong. The germline V gene has CDR1 DFQATT and CDR2 SNEGSKA (reference sequence). CDR3 length: 15 residues. The CDR3 reads CSARDPAGGYNEQYF. CDR3 sequence (DNA): TGCAGTGCTAGAGATCCAGCGGGGGGCTACAATGAGCAGTACTTC.

With regard to this clonotype: This sequence may be a read error, since a much larger clone differs from it by one base. This sequence joins TRBV14 and TRBJ2-3; TRBD2 agrees at 10 bases. The length of the CDR3 is 16 residues. Germline CDR1 SGHDN, CDR2 FVKESK. CDR3 nucleotides: TGTGCCGGCAGCCAAGTAGGGGGACTAGCGACAGATACGCAGTATTTT. Translation: CAGSQVGGLATDTQYF.

The CDR3 reads CASSLGGREQYF. Here the CDR3 DNA reads TGTGCCAGCAGTTTAGGGGGGAGGGAGCAGTACTTC. V gene TRBV12-3 or TRBV12-4 combines with J gene TRBJ2-7, with D maybe TRBD2 (6 bases). V lost 1 base and J lost 7, with 8 bases in between. The CDR3 loop spans 12 amino acids.

This clonotype was seen at least ten times. The CDR3 here is CSVDRRGPLSNEQFF. CDR3 bases: TGCAGCGTTGACAGGAGAGGTCCCCTCTCCAATGAGCAGTTCTTC. V and J are TRBV29-1 and TRBJ2-1; D uncertain. The CDR3 consists of 15 residues. Germline V gives CDR1 SQVTM, CDR2 ANQGSEA. Deletions cut 3 bases from V and 6 bases from J, with 18 bases between.

On this clonotype: Since a much larger clone is just one base distant, this may be a read error. The chain is built from TRBV7-2 and TRBJ2-7, with TRBD1 identical over 7 bases. Germline CDR1 is SGHTA and CDR2 is FQGNSA. The V and J ends lost 5 bases and 6 bases, in that order; junction bases with no gene match: 10. This CDR3 comprises 14 residues. The CDR3 loop reads CASSRQGNWGEQYF. CDR3 DNA: TGTGCCAGCAGCAGACAGGGCAACTGGGGCGAGCAGTACTTC.

This clonotype was counted a few times. The chain uses TRBV2 and TRBJ1-4, with a weak D call TRBD1 (6 bases). CDR1 is SNHLY, CDR2 FYNNEI, per germline. The CDR3 covers 18 residues. Trimming shortened V by 7 bases and J by 0 bases, and 21 bases separated the two germline ends. CDR3 region: CASNSLGAGRATNEKLFF. CDR3 DNA: TGTGCCAGCAACTCTCTGGGGGCAGGACGGGCAACTAATGAAAAACTGTTTTTT.

This clonotype occurred many times. The rearrangement links TRBV12-3 or TRBV12-4 to TRBJ2-4; D not resolved. CDR3 length: 13 residues. V dropped 6 bases and J dropped 9 bases, with 15 bases sitting between them. This CDR3 reads CASRITYSFIQYF. The DNA of the CDR3 is TGTGCCAGCAGAATAACCTACTCATTCATTCAGTACTTC.

This clonotype was recorded many times. The CDR3 bases are TGTGCCAGCAGTCCACTAGCGGGGAAGGCAGATACGCAGTATTTT. It translates to CASSPLAGKADTQYF. The chain carries TRBV28 and TRBJ2-3; TRBD2 aligns across 10 bases. From germline, CDR1 is MDHEN and CDR2 SYDVKM. Trimming removed 5 bases from V and 4 bases from J; junction bases left unmatched: 6. The CDR3 runs 15 residues.

This clonotype was found many times. V usage is TRBV7-2 and J usage is TRBJ2-3; tentatively, D is TRBD2 (5 bases). Germline values: CDR1 SGHTA, CDR2 FQGNSA. With 0 bases removed from V and 2 bases from J, the gap between germline ends came to 12 bases. This CDR3 has 16 amino acids. In nucleotides, the CDR3 is TGTGCCAGCAGCTTAGCGTTCGGGGTGACCACAGATACGCAGTATTTT. It is translated as CASSLAFGVTTDTQYF.

The V and J genes are TRBV5-1 and TRBJ2-2, with a possible D match to TRBD1 (6 bases). Germline lookup yields CDR1 SGHRS and CDR2 YFSETQ. V was shortened by 0 bases and J by 0 bases, with 9 bases between the two germline ends. The CDR3 contains 16 residues. CDR3 residues: CASSLDPGANTGELFF. The CDR3 DNA follows: TGCGCCAGCAGCTTGGATCCAGGGGCGAACACCGGGGAGCTGTTTTTT.

This clonotype was counted many times. The chain links TRBV20-1 to TRBJ2-5; 8 bases are a match to TRBD1. Germline lookup yields CDR1 DFQATT and CDR2 SNEGSKA (reference sequence). V shed 3 bases, J shed 6 bases, and the junction held 9 bases outside the gene matches. The CDR3 is made up of 14 amino acids. The CDR3 DNA is TGCAGTGCTAGCGCTCAGGGGGCAAGGCAGACCCAGTACTTC. It translates to CSASAQGARQTQYF.

This clonotype was detected ten times or more. V gene TRBV7-9 combines with J gene TRBJ2-1; 10 bases align to TRBD2. The CDR3 spans 16 residues. Looked up from germline, CDR1 is SEHNR and CDR2 is FQNEAQ (reference sequence). After removal of 6 bases from V and 3 bases from J, the junction contained 8 bases not matched to a gene. The CDR3 loop reads CASSPDTSGNYNEQFF. Written as DNA, the CDR3 is TGTGCCAGCAGTCCCGACACTAGCGGGAACTACAATGAGCAGTTCTTC.